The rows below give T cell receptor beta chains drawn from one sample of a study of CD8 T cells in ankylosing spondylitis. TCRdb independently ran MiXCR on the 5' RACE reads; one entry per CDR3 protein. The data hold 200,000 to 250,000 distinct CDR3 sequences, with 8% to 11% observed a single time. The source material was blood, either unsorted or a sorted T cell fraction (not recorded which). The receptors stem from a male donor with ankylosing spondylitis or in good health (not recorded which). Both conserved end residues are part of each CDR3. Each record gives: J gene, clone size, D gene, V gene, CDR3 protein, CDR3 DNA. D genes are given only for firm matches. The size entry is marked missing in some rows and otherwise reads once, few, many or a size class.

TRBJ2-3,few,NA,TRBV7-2,CASSRPGVTDTQYF,TGTGCCAGCAGCCGACCGGGGGTCACAGATACGCAGTATTTT
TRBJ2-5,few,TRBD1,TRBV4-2,CASSQEGTGVIETQYF,TGTGCCAGCAGCCAAGAGGGGACAGGGGTTATTGAGACCCAGTACTTC
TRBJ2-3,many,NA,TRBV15,CATSRVGGVTDTQYF,TGTGCCACCAGCAGAGTTGGAGGAGTGACAGATACGCAGTATTTT
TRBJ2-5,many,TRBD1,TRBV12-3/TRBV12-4,CASSSRTGFQETQYF,TGTGCCAGCAGTTCGAGGACAGGCTTTCAAGAGACCCAGTACTTC
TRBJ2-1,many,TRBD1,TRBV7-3,CASSQGATYNEQFF,TGTGCCAGTTCCCAGGGGGCCACCTACAATGAGCAGTTCTTC
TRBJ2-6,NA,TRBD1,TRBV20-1,CSAADRGYPSGANVLTF,TGCAGTGCTGCCGACAGGGGGTACCCCTCTGGGGCCAACGTCCTGACTTTC
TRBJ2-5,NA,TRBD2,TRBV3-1,CASRPGLAGTNQETQYF,TGTGCCAGCAGACCGGGACTAGCGGGGACCAACCAAGAGACCCAGTACTTC
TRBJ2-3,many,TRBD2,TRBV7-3,CASSLRRGGQDTQYF,TGTGCCAGCAGCTTGCGGCGGGGGGGCCAAGATACGCAGTATTTT
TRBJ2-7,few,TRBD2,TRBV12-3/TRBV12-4,CARSFFSGGAAEQYF,TGTGCCAGAAGTTTCTTCTCCGGGGGGGCAGCCGAGCAGTACTTC
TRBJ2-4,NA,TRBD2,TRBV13,CASSPGEGKNIQYF,TGTGCCAGCAGCCCCGGGGAGGGCAAAAACATTCAGTACTTC
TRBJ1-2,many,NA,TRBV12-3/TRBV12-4,CASSLSQGTTNYGYTF,TGTGCCAGCAGTTTATCCCAGGGGACGACTAACTATGGCTACACCTTC
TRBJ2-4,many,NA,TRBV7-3,CASSLNGAAKNIQYF,TGTGCCAGCAGCTTAAACGGGGCGGCCAAAAACATTCAGTACTTC
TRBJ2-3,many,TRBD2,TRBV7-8,CASSPVLRGGADTQYF,TGTGCCAGCAGCCCAGTCCTTCGGGGGGGGGCAGATACGCAGTATTTT
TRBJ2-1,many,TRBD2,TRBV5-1,CASSLDSGGAKNEQFF,TGCGCCAGCAGCTTGGACTCCGGGGGGGCCAAAAATGAGCAGTTCTTC
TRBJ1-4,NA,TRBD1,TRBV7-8,CASSGRDRADGSEKLFF,TGTGCCAGCAGCGGGAGGGACAGGGCCGACGGAAGTGAAAAACTGTTTTTT
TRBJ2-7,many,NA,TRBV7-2,CASSTFSSYEQYF,TGTGCCAGCAGCACGTTCTCCTCCTACGAGCAGTACTTC
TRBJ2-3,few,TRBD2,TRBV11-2,CASSPRTSIGTDTQYF,TGTGCCAGCAGCCCCCGGACTAGCATCGGCACAGATACGCAGTATTTT
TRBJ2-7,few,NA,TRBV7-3,CASSLNRGYSYEQYF,TGTGCCAGCAGCTTGAATCGGGGGTACTCCTACGAGCAGTACTTC
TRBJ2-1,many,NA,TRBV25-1,CASSDHPGANNEQFF,TGTGCCAGCAGTGATCACCCCGGGGCTAACAATGAGCAGTTCTTC
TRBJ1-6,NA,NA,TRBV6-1,CASSPDPLGSSYNSPLHF,TGTGCCAGCAGTCCCGATCCCCTAGGTAGCTCCTATAATTCACCCCTCCACTTT